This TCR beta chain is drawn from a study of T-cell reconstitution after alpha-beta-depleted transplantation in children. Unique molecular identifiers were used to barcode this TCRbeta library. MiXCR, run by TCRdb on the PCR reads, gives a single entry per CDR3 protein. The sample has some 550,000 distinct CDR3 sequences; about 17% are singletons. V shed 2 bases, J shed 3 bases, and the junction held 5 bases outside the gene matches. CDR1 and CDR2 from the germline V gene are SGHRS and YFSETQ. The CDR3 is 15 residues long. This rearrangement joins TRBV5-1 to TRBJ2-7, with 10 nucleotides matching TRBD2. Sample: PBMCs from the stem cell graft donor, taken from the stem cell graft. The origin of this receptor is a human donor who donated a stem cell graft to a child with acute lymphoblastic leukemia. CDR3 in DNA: TGCGCCAGCAGCTTCACGGCTAGCGGGGGCTACGAGCAGTACTTC. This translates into CASSFTASGGYEQYF.